This TCR beta chain was identified in a study of T cell clones after liver transplantation (dated by TCRdb to 2018 to 2020). Background on the whole study: ITN030ST, the source of the samples, was a randomized trial that attempted immunosuppression withdrawal within 2 years of liver transplantation. Of the 8 liver transplant recipients making up the studied cohort, 3 were classified as tolerant and 5 as non-tolerant. Subjects received no induction therapy and standard immunosuppression until randomization at 12-24 months post-transplant. To count as tolerant, a recipient had to stay completely off immunosuppression for at least one year without liver enzymes climbing beyond twice the upper limit of normal. After a pre-transplant mixed lymphocyte reaction, TCRbeta sequencing was used to pinpoint donor-reactive T cell clones, which were subsequently tracked in post-transplant blood. Third party-reactive TCRbeta sequences from pre-transplant MLRs were also identified as an antigen-independent comparator for donor-reactive sequences. Of the eight recipients, three were HCV-positive, while the remaining recipients had been transplanted for non-autoimmune, non-viral indications. Blood samples were collected pre-transplant, pre-randomization before withdrawal, and post-randomization after either complete withdrawal or failed withdrawal.

With respect to this clone: The antigen it recognizes is unknown. The sample holds no much larger clone one base away, and base qualities are not on file.

Broader findings and caveats from the paper: A greater decline was seen for donor-reactive sequences than for third party-reactive sequences, suggesting partial antigen-specific deletion unrelated to withdrawal success. Because of small, heterogeneous patient numbers and non-standardized post-transplant time points, the conclusions were only preliminary. When repertoire turnover was accounted for, significantly reduced detection of donor-reactive sequences was found in 7 of 8 subjects for CD4 and in 8 of 8 subjects for CD8. In most of the 8 subjects, regardless of tolerance or HCV status, circulating donor-reactive CD4 TCRbeta sequences dropped significantly post-transplant. Without allograft tissue specimens, donor-reactive T cells may have migrated into the graft rather than being deleted. In two subjects, low numbers of available donor cells limited the measurable donor-reactive repertoire.

The germline V gene sets CDR1 to SGHDT and CDR2 to YYEEEE. V is reduced by 3 bases and J by 3 bases, leaving a spacing of 13 bases between them. The CDR3 covers 15 residues, taking in both the cysteine and the phenylalanine. Only the CDR3 DNA stays, 45 bases, in frame from base 1. Frozen genomic DNA underwent high-throughput TCRbeta CDR3 sequencing by immunoSEQ, including PCR amplification, mapping, bias correction and internal controls. The published analysis was carried out like this. Productive rearrangements were retained, and unique TCRbeta sequences were defined by the CDR3 nucleotide sequence together with the V and J gene. Donor-reactive sequences required at least 5-fold expansion in CFSE-low cells versus unstimulated pre-transplant cells and at least 0.01% frequency. Minimum frequency thresholds were set for each subject on the basis of the unstimulated sample with the lowest template count, so that a detection power of at least 90% was ensured. Jensen-Shannon divergence between the top 1000 TCRbeta sequences after and before transplant was used to measure repertoire turnover. Changes in detection of donor-reactive sequences were tested with two-sided Fisher's exact tests. TCRdb retrieved this table from immuneACCESS and kept in-frame rearrangements only. Not all clones are present; in checked studies, unresolved V genes account for under half, and no reason is known for the remainder. Clone size and V and J calls were adopted from that table, with D and trimming inferred from the DNA. For this sample there are over 45,000 clones; over 55% appear just once. The ten top clones hold about 9.9% of the sample.

Thawed unstimulated PBMCs were stained for CD3, CD4 and CD8 and FACS-sorted into CD3+CD4+ and CD3+CD8+ populations. Randomization to immunosuppression withdrawal applied to every one of the 8 studied subjects. Genomic DNA was isolated with the Qiagen DNeasy Blood and Tissue Kit. This material consisted of CD4+ T cells from blood, taken around 52 months after liver transplant. Recombination joined TRBV5-6 with TRBJ1-5; possibly the D gene is TRBD1, per 6 matching bases. The receptor comes from a human patient who received a liver transplant. Some T cells may originate with the graft donor following a transplant. This receptor carries the CDR3 CASSWGPRNNQPQHF. DNA sequence: TGTGCCAGCAGCTGGGGGCCCCGGAACAATCAGCCCCAGCATTTT.